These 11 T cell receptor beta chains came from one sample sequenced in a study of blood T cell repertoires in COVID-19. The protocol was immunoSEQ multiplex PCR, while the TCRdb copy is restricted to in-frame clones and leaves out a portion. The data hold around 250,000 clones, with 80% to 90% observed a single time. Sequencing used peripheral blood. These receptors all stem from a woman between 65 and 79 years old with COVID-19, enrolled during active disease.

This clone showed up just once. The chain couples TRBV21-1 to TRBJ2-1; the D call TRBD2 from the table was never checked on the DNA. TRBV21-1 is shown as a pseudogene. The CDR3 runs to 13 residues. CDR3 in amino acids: CASSKVWPTPGFF. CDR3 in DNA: TGTGCCAGCAGCAAAGTTTGGCCTACTCCGGGGTTCTTC.

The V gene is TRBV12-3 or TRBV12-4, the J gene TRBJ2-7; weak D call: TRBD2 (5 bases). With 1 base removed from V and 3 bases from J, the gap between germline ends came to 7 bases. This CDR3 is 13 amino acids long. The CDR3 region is CASSLGGYYEQYF. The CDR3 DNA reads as TGTGCCAGCAGTTTAGGCGGGTACTACGAGCAGTACTTC.

The CDR3 spells CASIKTGRVYEQYF. The CDR3 region has the DNA TGTGCCAGCATAAAGACCGGGAGGGTCTACGAGCAGTACTTC. This sequence joins TRBV2 and TRBJ2-7, with 8 bases matching TRBD2. With 7 bases clipped from V and 3 bases from J, the junction kept 8 bases outside the gene matches. Germline CDR1 reads SNHLY; CDR2 reads FYNNEI. CDR3 length: 14 residues. Drawing the rest from reference TRBV2 and TRBJ2-7, the complete variable domain is EPEVTQTPSHQVTQMGQEVILRCVPISNHLYFYWYRQILGQKVEFLVSFYNNEISEKSEIFDDQFSVERPDGSNFTLKIRSTKLEDSAMYFCASIKTGRVYEQYFGPGTRLTVT.

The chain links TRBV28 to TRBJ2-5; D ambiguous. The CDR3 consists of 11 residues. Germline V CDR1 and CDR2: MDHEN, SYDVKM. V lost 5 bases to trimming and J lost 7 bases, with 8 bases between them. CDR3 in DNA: TGTGCCAGCAGTAAATTCAGGACCCAGTACTTC. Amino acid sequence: CASSKFRTQYF.

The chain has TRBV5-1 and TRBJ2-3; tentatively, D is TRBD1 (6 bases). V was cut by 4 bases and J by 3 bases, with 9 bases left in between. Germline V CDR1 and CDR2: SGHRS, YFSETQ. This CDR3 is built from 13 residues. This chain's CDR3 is CASSVQGTDTQYF. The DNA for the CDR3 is TGCGCCAGCAGCGTCCAGGGGACAGATACGCAGTATTTT.

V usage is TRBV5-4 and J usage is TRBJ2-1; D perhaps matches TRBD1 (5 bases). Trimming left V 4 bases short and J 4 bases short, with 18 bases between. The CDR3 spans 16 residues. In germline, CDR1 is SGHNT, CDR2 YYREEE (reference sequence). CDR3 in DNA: TGTGCCAGCAGCCAGGGATACATATCCAGTTACAATGAGCAGTTCTTC. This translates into CASSQGYISSYNEQFF.

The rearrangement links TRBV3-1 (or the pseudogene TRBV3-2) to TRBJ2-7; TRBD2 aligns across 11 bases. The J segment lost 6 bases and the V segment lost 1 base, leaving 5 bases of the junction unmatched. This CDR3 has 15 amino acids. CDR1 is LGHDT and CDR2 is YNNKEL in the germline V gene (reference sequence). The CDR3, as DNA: TGTGCCAGCAGCCAAGGGGCGCTAGCGGGAGGCGAGCAGTACTTC. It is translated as CASSQGALAGGEQYF.

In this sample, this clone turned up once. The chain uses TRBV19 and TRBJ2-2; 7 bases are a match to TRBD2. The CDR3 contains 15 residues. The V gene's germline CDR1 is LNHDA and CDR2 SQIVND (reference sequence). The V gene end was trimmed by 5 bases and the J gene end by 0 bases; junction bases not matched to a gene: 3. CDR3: CASSHTSANTGELFF. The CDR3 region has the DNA TGTGCCAGTAGTCATACTAGCGCGAACACCGGGGAGCTGTTTTTT.

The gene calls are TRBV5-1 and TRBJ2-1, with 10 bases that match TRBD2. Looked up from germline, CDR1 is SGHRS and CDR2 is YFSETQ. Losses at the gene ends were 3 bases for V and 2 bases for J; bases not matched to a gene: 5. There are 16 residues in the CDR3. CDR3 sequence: CASSSLAGGTYNEQFF. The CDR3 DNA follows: TGCGCCAGCAGCTCCTTAGCGGGGGGAACCTACAATGAGCAGTTCTTC. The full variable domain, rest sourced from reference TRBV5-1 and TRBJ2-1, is KAGVTQTPRYLIKTRGQQVTLSCSPISGHRSVSWYQQTPGQGLQFLFEYFSETQRNKGNFPGRFSGRQFSNSRSEMNVSTLELGDSALYLCASSSLAGGTYNEQFFGPGTRLTVL.

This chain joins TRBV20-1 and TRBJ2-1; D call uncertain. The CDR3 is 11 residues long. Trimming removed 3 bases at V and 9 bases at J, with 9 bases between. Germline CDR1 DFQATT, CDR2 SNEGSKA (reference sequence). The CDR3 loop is CSASVDPEQFF. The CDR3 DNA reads TGCAGTGCTAGTGTAGATCCTGAGCAGTTCTTC.

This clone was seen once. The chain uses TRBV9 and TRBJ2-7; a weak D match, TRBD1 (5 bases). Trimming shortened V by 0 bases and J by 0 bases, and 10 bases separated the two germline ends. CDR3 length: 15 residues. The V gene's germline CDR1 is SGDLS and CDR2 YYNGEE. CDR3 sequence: CASSVGQGNSYEQYF. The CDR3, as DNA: TGTGCCAGCAGCGTAGGGCAGGGAAACTCCTACGAGCAGTACTTC. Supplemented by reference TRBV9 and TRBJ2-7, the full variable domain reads DSGVTQTPKHLITATGQRVTLRCSPRSGDLSVYWYQQSLDQGLQFLIQYYNGEERAKGNILERFSAQQFPDLHSELNLSSLELGDSALYFCASSVGQGNSYEQYFGPGTRLTVT.